This paragraph reports one TCR beta chain. Its target is not known. Germline values: CDR1 SEHNR, CDR2 FQNEAQ (reference sequence). This CDR3 is built from 15 residues. The V and J ends lost 5 bases and 2 bases, in that order; junction bases with no gene match: 5. One entry per CDR3 protein, called by TCRdb with MiXCR from the RT-PCR reads. The repertoire includes about 240,000 distinct CDR3 sequences, less than 15% of them detected once, and over 6.5% sits in the top ten. These data come from a study of response to subunit inactivated influenza vaccine. The study's findings and limits: T cells newly recruited by each seasonal influenza vaccination are few, the authors suggested.

The material sequenced was non-naive T cells sorted from PBMCs, taken around 14 days before vaccination. The receptor was isolated from a man in his forties or fifties who received an inactivated influenza vaccine. The V gene is TRBV7-9, the J gene TRBJ2-7; 11 bases map to TRBD2. The CDR3 bases are TGTGCCAGCAGCCCGGGACTAGCGGTCGCCTACGAGCAGTACTTC. It yields the protein CASSPGLAVAYEQYF.